These T cell receptor beta chains were read from a single sample in a study of neurological immune-mediated disorders. TCRdb passed the 5' RACE reads through MiXCR, listing each CDR3 protein once. Seen here are fewer than 85,000 distinct CDR3 sequences, 5% to 5.5% observed once, and the top ten hold 2% to 2.5%. The source material was PBMCs. The receptors here all came from a woman aged 25 to 45 with multiple sclerosis. Both conserved end residues are part of each CDR3.

TRBV12-3/TRBV12-4 | CASSGTEGTIYF
TRBV20-1 | CSAREKDRGLTEAFF
TRBV20-1 | CSGVAGGLTYEQYF
TRBV29-1 | CSAHPGTHSANEQFF
TRBV2 | CASSGTSQNQCF
TRBV4-1 | CASSLLARLETQYF
TRBV12-3/TRBV12-4 | CASSTGSQPQHF
TRBV11-2 | CASSSTGGIGSVANTGELFF
TRBV5-1 | CASREQGPTDTQYF
TRBV15 | CATSRDPTGTVSDTQYF
TRBV20-1 | CSASPSLITEAFF
TRBV5-6 | CASSFDRDGYTF
TRBV30 | CAWTGGRGPPPERANVLTF